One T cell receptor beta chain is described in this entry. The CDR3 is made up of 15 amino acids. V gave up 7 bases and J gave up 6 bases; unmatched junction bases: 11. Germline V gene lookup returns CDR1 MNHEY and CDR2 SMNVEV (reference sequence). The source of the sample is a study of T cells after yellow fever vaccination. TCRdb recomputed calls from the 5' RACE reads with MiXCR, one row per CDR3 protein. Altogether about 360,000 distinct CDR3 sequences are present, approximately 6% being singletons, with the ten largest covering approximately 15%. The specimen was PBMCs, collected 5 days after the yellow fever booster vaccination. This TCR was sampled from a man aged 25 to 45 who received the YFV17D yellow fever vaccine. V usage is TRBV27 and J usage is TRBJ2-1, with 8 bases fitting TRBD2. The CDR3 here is CASTLVGTSRNEQFF. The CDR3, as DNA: TGTGCCAGCACTCTCGTCGGGACTAGTCGCAATGAGCAGTTCTTC.